The source of this T cell receptor (beta chain) is a study of cytomegalovirus exposure and HLA in healthy donors. Broader study findings: Cytomegalovirus association was listed for under 200 TCR beta chains. Reported results showed that the classifier diagnosed cytomegalovirus status with high specificity and sensitivity. Subsequent analysis revealed that first-cohort TCR clusters tended to co-occur in the roughly 120 validation repertoires.

Germline CDR1 and CDR2: SEHNR and FQNEAQ (reference sequence). The CDR3 loop spans 17 amino acids. V trimming: 4 bases; J trimming: 8 bases; junction bases outside the gene matches: 19. Assay: immunoSEQ multiplex PCR; the TCRdb copy retains only in-frame clones and omits some. The data contain 150,000 to 200,000 clones, less than 85% of them singletons. About this clone itself: Its antigen remains unknown.

The donors were members of the validation cohort, which comprised 120 subjects and was separate from the first cohort of some 680 subjects. The receptor comes from a man younger than 35 in good health and CMV-seropositive. The sample consisted of PBMCs. The chain carries TRBV7-9 and TRBJ1-2; 7 bases map to TRBD1. CDR3 region: CASSSQTGTAHLKGYTF. Written as DNA, the CDR3 is TGTGCCAGCAGCTCGCAAACCGGGACAGCTCACCTGAAAGGCTACACCTTC.